This T cell receptor beta chain was obtained from a study of Ad26.COV2.S vaccination and SARS-CoV-2 variants. Study information: Donor was assigned to the Ad26.COV2.S arm of trial COV1001.

TCRdb keeps only in-frame clones here, not all; method: immunoSEQ multiplex PCR. The sample includes around 240,000 clones, over 75% seen only once; the top ten take around 10%. Treatment noted: around 19 received Ad26.COV2.S at low or high dose, single or two shots; about five received placebo; per-sample allocation not given. Sampling was done on day 63 after the first vaccine or placebo injection. Aged 18-55 years, donor was enrolled in Boston in 2020. An Ad26 vector expressing Wuhan-strain SARS-CoV-2 spike constituted the vaccine. Germline values: CDR1 ENHRY, CDR2 SYGVKD. Trimming pared 4 bases from V and 4 bases from J, leaving 4 bases between. This CDR3 contains 12 residues. This clone occurred a few times. Its antigen remains unknown. Study-level points and caveats: People given the vaccine had a wider spike-specific TCR breadth than placebo recipients did.

The sequence derives from a person between 18 and 65 years old who received the Ad26.COV2.S COVID-19 vaccine or a placebo. This material consisted of peripheral blood, taken in a trial of Ad26.COV2.S vaccine versus placebo. This chain uses TRBV10-3 with TRBJ2-2, with D uncertain. In nucleotides, the CDR3 is TGTGCCATCAGTGCCTCCACCGGGGAGCTGTTTTTT. It yields the protein CAISASTGELFF.